What follows are 22 T cell receptor beta chains derived from one specimen sequenced in a study of blood T cells in healthy people across ages. The second PCR ran roughly 6 to 11 cycles with a sample-barcoded 5' primer and J-beta primers. Each CDR3 protein is one row after TCRdb ran MiXCR on the 5' RACE reads. The profile shows 1.8 million or so distinct CDR3 sequences, about 39% of them singletons. The sequencing sample was made of blood. Receptors originate from a human donor in good health.

This clonotype was seen only once. The chain combines TRBV5-5 with TRBJ1-1, with a tentative D call TRBD1 (5 bases). Germline V gives CDR1 SGHKS, CDR2 YYEKEE (reference sequence). V lost 4 bases, J lost 4 bases, and 17 bases lay in between. The CDR3 extends over 15 amino acids. CDR3 protein: CASSVFGGEGTEAFF. The CDR3 bases are TGTGCCAGCAGCGTGTTTGGGGGGGAGGGCACTGAAGCTTTCTTT.

The chain links TRBV7-6 to TRBJ2-7; 9 nucleotides line up with TRBD1. Per the germline V gene, CDR1 is SGHVS and CDR2 is FNYEAQ. CDR3 length: 15 residues. After removal of 4 bases from V and 2 bases from J, the junction contained 6 bases not matched to a gene. The CDR3 sequence: CASSWRGQGPYEQYF. The CDR3, as DNA: TGTGCCAGCAGCTGGAGGGGACAGGGTCCCTACGAGCAGTACTTC.

This clonotype has a handful of counts. The gene calls are TRBV3-1 and TRBJ2-5, with D perhaps TRBD1 or TRBD2 (7 bases each). V was cut by 0 bases and J by 1 base, with 18 bases left in between. This CDR3 is 18 amino acids long. Germline V gene lookup returns CDR1 LGHDT and CDR2 YNNKEL (reference sequence). The CDR3 region has the DNA TGTGCCAGCAGCCAAGATCAGGGGGGGACCGGGGTCCAAGAGACCCAGTACTTC. Encoded protein: CASSQDQGGTGVQETQYF.

The CDR3 nucleotides read TGTGCCAGCAGCGGACAGGGGTATGGGGAGACCCAGTACTTC. Translating it yields CASSGQGYGETQYF. The chain couples TRBV6-1 to TRBJ2-7; TRBD1 matches at 9 bases. Judging by the DNA end, TRBJ2-5 fits better; the J call may be wrong. CDR1 and CDR2 (germline): MNHNS, SASEGT. The CDR3 spans 14 residues.

DNA for the CDR3: TGTGCCAGCAGCCAAGATACGGACTTGGCAACAGATACGCAGTATTTT. Translating it yields CASSQDTDLATDTQYF. The V call is TRBV4-2, the J call TRBJ2-3, with D perhaps matching TRBD2 (5 bases). The ends were cut back, 0 bases at V and 3 bases at J, with 13 bases in the middle. Per the germline V gene, CDR1 is LGHNA and CDR2 is YNFKEQ. This CDR3 has 16 residues.

The table lists this clonotype with a few counts. The chain couples TRBV29-1 to TRBJ1-1, with D unclear. The V end was cut by 2 bases, the J end by 1 base, with 8 bases between. The CDR3 runs to 13 residues. Germline-derived CDR1 and CDR2 are SQVTM and ANQGSEA. CDR3 nucleotide sequence: TGCAGCGTTGAATGGACGGGGAACACTGAAGCTTTCTTT. Its translation is CSVEWTGNTEAFF.

The chain joins TRBV7-3 to TRBJ2-5; D is possibly TRBD1 or TRBD2 (5 bases each). There are 15 residues in the CDR3. Germline-derived CDR1 and CDR2 are SGHTA and FQGTGA. V was trimmed by 0 bases and J by 11 bases, leaving 19 bases between them. The DNA for the CDR3 is TGTGCCAGCAGCTTAACGGGTTCTGGGACGAGCGGACAGTACTTC. Protein product: CASSLTGSGTSGQYF.

CDR3 nucleotide sequence: TGTGCCAGCAGCTTTATACTCGGTGTGCAGTTCTTC. It encodes CASSFILGVQFF. The chain links TRBV5-5 to TRBJ2-1; D ambiguous. V lost 2 bases and J 12 bases, leaving 12 bases between the germline ends. The CDR3 runs 12 residues. CDR1 and CDR2 (germline): SGHKS, YYEKEE (reference sequence).

The table lists this clonotype with a few counts. The rearrangement joins TRBV4-1 to TRBJ1-1; D is unresolved. Germline V CDR1 and CDR2: MGHRA, YSYEKL. There are 16 residues in the CDR3. Deletions cut 6 bases from V and 0 bases from J, with 17 bases between. The CDR3 region has the DNA TGCGCCAGCAGTCTTCTCGCGAACTTCATGAACACTGAAGCTTTCTTT. It yields the protein CASSLLANFMNTEAFF.

The chain employs TRBV4-1 and TRBJ1-2; unclear D gene. V was cut by 0 bases and J by 5 bases, with 10 bases left in between. The length of the CDR3 is 14 residues. Germline V gene lookup returns CDR1 MGHRA and CDR2 YSYEKL. The CDR3: CASSQDLGFYGYTF. CDR3 coding DNA: TGCGCCAGCAGCCAAGATCTTGGATTTTATGGCTACACCTTC.

J is TRBJ1-5 and V is TRBV6-2 or TRBV6-3, with D uncertain. Germline assignment: CDR1 MNHEY and CDR2 SVGEGT. The V end lost 6 bases, the J end lost 7 bases, and 19 bases lay between the germline ends. The CDR3 loop spans 15 amino acids. The CDR3 region has the DNA TGTGCCAGCAGGCCCGACGCGATACCCAACCAGCCCCAGCATTTT. Translation: CASRPDAIPNQPQHF.

This chain links TRBV10-3 with TRBJ1-2; a possible D gene is TRBD1 (5 bases). V lost 5 bases to trimming and J lost 7 bases, with 14 bases between them. Germline V CDR1 and CDR2: ENHRY, SYGVKD. The length of the CDR3 is 13 residues. In DNA form, the CDR3 reads TGTGCCATCAGTACTGAAGGGGTGGGTGGCTACACCTTC. It codes for CAISTEGVGGYTF.

Comment on this clonotype: Its ends do not fully match the called genes, so a read error is possible. The chain carries TRBV7-2 and TRBJ2-2, with a possible D match to TRBD1 (8 bases). The CDR3 sequence is 15 residues long. Germline values: CDR1 SGHTA, CDR2 FQGNSA. The CDR3 reads CAGSRDRGGTGELFF. The CDR3 region has the DNA TGTGCCGGCAGCCGCGACAGGGGAGGGACCGGGGAGCTGTTTTTT. The entire variable domain, with the rest obtained from reference TRBV7-2 and TRBJ2-2, is as follows: GAGVSQSPSNKVTEKGKDVELRCDPISGHTALYWYRQSLGQGLEFLIYFQGNSAPDKSGLPSDRFSAERTGGSVSTLTIQRTQQEDSAVYLCAGSRDRGGTGELFFGEGSRLTVL.

The CDR3 loop is CSAAGTLDRYGYTF. Here the CDR3 DNA reads TGCAGCGCAGCCGGGACATTAGACCGCTATGGCTACACCTTC. The chain employs TRBV29-1 and TRBJ1-2; tentatively, D is TRBD1 (6 bases). Germline V lookup: CDR1 SQVTM, CDR2 ANQGSEA. The ends were cut back, 7 bases at V and 4 bases at J, with 19 bases in the middle. The CDR3 totals 14 residues.

This clonotype was counted between two and nine times. The genes are TRBV7-9 and TRBJ2-1; 7 bases agree with TRBD2. This CDR3 is built from 18 residues. Germline CDR1 SEHNR, CDR2 FQNEAQ (reference sequence). V lost 6 bases, J lost 2 bases, and 16 bases stayed unmatched. The CDR3 region is CASSPQPPPGGAYNEQFF. DNA of the CDR3: TGTGCCAGCAGTCCCCAACCCCCCCCGGGGGGTGCCTACAATGAGCAGTTCTTC.

V gene TRBV5-1 combines with J gene TRBJ1-1, with a possible D match to TRBD1 (5 bases). The CDR3 is made up of 14 amino acids. Per germline, CDR1 SGHRS and CDR2 YFSETQ. V lost 1 base and J 4 bases, leaving 11 bases between the germline ends. Written as DNA, the CDR3 is TGCGCCAGCAGCTTGAGATCTGGGGGCACTGAAGCTTTCTTT. This codes for CASSLRSGGTEAFF.

Only a few counts were recorded for this clonotype. The chain has TRBV4-1 and TRBJ2-6, with a tentative D call TRBD2 (5 bases). Germline CDR1 MGHRA, CDR2 YSYEKL. V lost 10 bases and J lost 0, with 19 bases in between. The CDR3 is 17 residues long. In DNA, the CDR3 is TGCGCCACCACACGAGAGGGCTCCCTCTCTGGGGCCAACGTCCTGACTTTC. The encoded protein is CATTREGSLSGANVLTF.

This clonotype was detected only a few times. This chain joins TRBV20-1 and TRBJ2-3, with 11 positions matching TRBD2. J gave up 5 bases and V 6 bases, and 22 bases lay outside the gene matches. The germline gives CDR1 DFQATT, CDR2 SNEGSKA (reference sequence). The CDR3 loop spans 19 amino acids. CDR3 coding DNA: TGCAGTGCCCCTACTTCTAGCGGGGGGACCCAACAATGGAGAGATACGCAGTATTTT. Protein sequence: CSAPTSSGGTQQWRDTQYF.

This clonotype was seen ten or more times. The chain carries TRBV10-3 and TRBJ1-2; D remains unclear. The CDR3 totals 15 residues. In germline, CDR1 is ENHRY, CDR2 SYGVKD. With 0 bases removed from V and 8 bases from J, the gap between germline ends came to 16 bases. The CDR3 region is CAISESTRGRYGYTF. CDR3 DNA: TGTGCCATCAGTGAGTCGACTCGAGGGAGGTACGGCTACACCTTC.

This clonotype was detected only a few times. This chain joins TRBV20-1 and TRBJ2-3; D is ambiguous. Germline CDR1 DFQATT, CDR2 SNEGSKA (reference sequence). Trimming shortened V by 0 bases and J by 6 bases, and 16 bases separated the two germline ends. This CDR3 region has 15 residues. CDR3 in DNA: TGCAGTGCTAGAGATCGTGAATTCACCGCGGATACGCAGTATTTT. Translating gives CSARDREFTADTQYF.

This sequence joins TRBV10-3 and TRBJ2-7; 9 bases match TRBD1. Looked up from germline, CDR1 is ENHRY and CDR2 is SYGVKD. J was trimmed by 4 bases and V by 6 bases; bases with no gene match: 7. CDR3 length equals 14 residues. CDR3 sequence reads: CAIRPDRGIYEQYF. In DNA, the CDR3 is TGTGCCATCAGACCTGACAGGGGGATATACGAGCAGTACTTC.

The chain couples TRBV4-3 to TRBJ2-1, with TRBD2 matching 10 bases. The CDR3 is made up of 17 amino acids. Per the germline V gene, CDR1 is LGHNA and CDR2 is YSLEER. J gave up 4 bases and V 3 bases, and 9 bases lay outside the gene matches. The DNA of the CDR3 is TGCGCCAGCAGCCATATTTTTAGCGGGGGGACATACAATGAGCAGTTCTTC. It yields the protein CASSHIFSGGTYNEQFF.